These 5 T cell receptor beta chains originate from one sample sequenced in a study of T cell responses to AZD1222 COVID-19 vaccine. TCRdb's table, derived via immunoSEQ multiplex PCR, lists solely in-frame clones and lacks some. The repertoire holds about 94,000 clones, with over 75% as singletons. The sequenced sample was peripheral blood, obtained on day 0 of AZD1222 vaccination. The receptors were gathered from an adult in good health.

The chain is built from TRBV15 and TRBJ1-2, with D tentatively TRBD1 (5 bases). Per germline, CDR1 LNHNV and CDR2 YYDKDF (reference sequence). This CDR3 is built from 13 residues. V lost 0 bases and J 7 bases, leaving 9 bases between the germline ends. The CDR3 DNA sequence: TGTGCCACCAGCAGAGACCGACAGAGTGGCTACACCTTC. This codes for CATSRDRQSGYTF.

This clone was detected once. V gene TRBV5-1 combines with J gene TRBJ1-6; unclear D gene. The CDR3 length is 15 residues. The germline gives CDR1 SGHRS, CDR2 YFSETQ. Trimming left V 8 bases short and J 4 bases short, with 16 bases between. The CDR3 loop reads CASKRMGNYNSPLHF. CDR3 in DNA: TGCGCCAGTAAGCGGATGGGAAATTATAATTCACCCCTCCACTTT. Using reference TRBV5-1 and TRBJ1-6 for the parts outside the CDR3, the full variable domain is KAGVTQTPRYLIKTRGQQVTLSCSPISGHRSVSWYQQTPGQGLQFLFEYFSETQRNKGNFPGRFSGRQFSNSRSEMNVSTLELGDSALYLCASKRMGNYNSPLHFGNGTRLTVT.

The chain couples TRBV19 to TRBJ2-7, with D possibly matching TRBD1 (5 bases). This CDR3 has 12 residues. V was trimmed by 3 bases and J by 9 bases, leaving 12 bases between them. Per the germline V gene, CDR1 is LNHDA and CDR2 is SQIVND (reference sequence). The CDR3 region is CASSMTAGGQYF. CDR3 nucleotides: TGTGCCAGTAGTATGACAGCAGGCGGGCAGTACTTC.

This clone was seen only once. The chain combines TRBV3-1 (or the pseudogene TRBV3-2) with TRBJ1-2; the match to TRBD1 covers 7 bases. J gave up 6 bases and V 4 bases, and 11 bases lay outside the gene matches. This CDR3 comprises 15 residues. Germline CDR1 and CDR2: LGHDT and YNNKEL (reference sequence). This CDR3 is CASSPGKGGKNGYTF. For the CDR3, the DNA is TGTGCCAGCAGCCCCGGCAAAGGGGGCAAGAATGGCTACACCTTC.

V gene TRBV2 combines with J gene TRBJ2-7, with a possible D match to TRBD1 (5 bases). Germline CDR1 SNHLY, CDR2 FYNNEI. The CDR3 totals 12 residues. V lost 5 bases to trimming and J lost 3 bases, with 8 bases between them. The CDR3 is CASSFTGYEQYF. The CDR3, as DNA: TGTGCCAGCAGTTTCACAGGCTACGAGCAGTACTTC.